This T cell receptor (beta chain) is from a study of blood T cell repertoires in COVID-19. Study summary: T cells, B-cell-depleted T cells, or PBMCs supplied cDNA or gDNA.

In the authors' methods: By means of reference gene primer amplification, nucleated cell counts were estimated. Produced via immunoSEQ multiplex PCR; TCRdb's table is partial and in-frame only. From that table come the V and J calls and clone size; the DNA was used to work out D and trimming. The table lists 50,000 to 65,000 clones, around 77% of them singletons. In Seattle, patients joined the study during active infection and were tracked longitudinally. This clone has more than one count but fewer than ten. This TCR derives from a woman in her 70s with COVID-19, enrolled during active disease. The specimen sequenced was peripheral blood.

The CDR3 reads CASSQRTGGRSYNSPLHF. The CDR3, as DNA: TGCGCCAGCAGCCAACGGACAGGCGGGCGCTCCTATAATTCACCCCTCCACTTT. The chain combines TRBV4-1 with TRBJ1-6; TRBD1 aligns across 7 bases. V was clipped by 2 bases and J by 0 bases; unmatched bases: 7. This CDR3 contains 18 residues. CDR1 and CDR2 from the germline V gene are MGHRA and YSYEKL.